The 27 T cell receptor beta chains listed next were all sequenced from one sample in a study of T cells in Graves' hyperthyroidism and ophthalmopathy. RNA transcripts yielded amplified TCR beta CDR3 regions. The HTBI set primed first-round TCR CDR3 RT-PCR. TCRdb recomputed calls from the multiplex PCR reads with MiXCR, one row per CDR3 protein. This sample has 550,000 to 650,000 distinct CDR3 sequences; roughly 15% occur once, and the top ten carry approximately 14%. The sample comprised blood. The receptor set was obtained from a woman aged 40 to 50 with Graves' hyperthyroidism.

The chain employs TRBV30 and TRBJ1-4, with TRBD1 matching 7 bases. V trimming: 5 bases; J trimming: 8 bases; junction bases outside the gene matches: 14. The CDR3 loop spans 15 amino acids. In germline, CDR1 is GTSNPN, CDR2 SVGIG (reference sequence). For the CDR3, the DNA is TGTGCCTGGTCAACCGGGACAGCGATGAAGGAAAAACTGTTTTTT. Translation gives CAWSTGTAMKEKLFF.

There are a few counts of this clonotype. Written as DNA, the CDR3 is TGCGCCAGCCAGCGGGGAAGTGGGGGAACTAATGAAAAACTGTTTTTT. Its translation: CASQRGSGGTNEKLFF. The V call is TRBV4-1, the J call TRBJ1-4; D is perhaps TRBD1 (5 bases). The germline CDR1 and CDR2 sequences are MGHRA and YSYEKL. The V gene lost 8 bases and the J gene lost 1 base, with 17 bases spanning the gap. This CDR3 region has 16 residues.

This CDR3 is CASSPLALASYEQYF. In DNA, the CDR3 is TGTGCCAGCTCACCCCTAGCCCTAGCCTCCTACGAGCAGTACTTC. The chain recombines TRBV18 with TRBJ2-7; maybe TRBD2 (5 bases). CDR1 is KGHSH, CDR2 LQKENI, per germline. The V end was cut by 3 bases, the J end by 0 bases, with 12 bases between. The CDR3 consists of 15 residues.

The chain is built from TRBV18 and TRBJ1-2; maybe TRBD1 (5 bases). Germline assignment: CDR1 KGHSH and CDR2 LQKENI. Trimming removed 3 bases from V and 1 base from J, with 12 bases in between. This CDR3 is built from 15 residues. The chain's CDR3 is CASSPLGDYNYGYTF. The CDR3 region has the DNA TGTGCCAGCTCACCCCTGGGGGATTATAACTATGGCTACACCTTC.

As concerns this clonotype: The junction shows a germline mismatch at one end, possibly a read error. The chain joins TRBV4-1 to TRBJ2-7; TRBD2 matches 12 bases. The CDR3 sequence is 14 residues long. The germline V gene has CDR1 MGHRA and CDR2 YSYEKL. The CDR3 region has the DNA TGCGCCAGCAGTCGGACTAGCGGGACCTACGGGCAGTACTTC. It specifies CASSRTSGTYGQYF.

This clonotype was seen more than once but under ten times. V usage is TRBV19 and J usage is TRBJ1-5; 10 nucleotides match TRBD1. Germline V CDR1 and CDR2: LNHDA, SQIVND (reference sequence). The CDR3 is 13 residues long. J gave up 7 bases and V 7 bases, and 4 bases lay outside the gene matches. Here the CDR3 reads CASTGTGAQPQHF. In nucleotides, the CDR3 is TGTGCCAGTACCGGGACAGGGGCCCAGCCCCAGCATTTT.

This clonotype has only one observation. V usage is TRBV25-1 and J usage is TRBJ1-1; a weak D match, TRBD1 (5 bases). Germline V gene data show CDR1 as MGHDK and CDR2 as SYGVNS. The germline V and J ends were trimmed by 6 bases and 3 bases, with 11 bases remaining between them. This CDR3 has 13 amino acids. Written as DNA, the CDR3 is TGTGCCAGCAGGAGCGTCAGGGACACTGAAGCTTTCTTT. Translating it yields CASRSVRDTEAFF.

Note on this clonotype: It may be a read error: a sequence one base away is much more abundant. The chain couples TRBV7-9 to TRBJ2-5; D is possibly TRBD1 or TRBD2 (5 bases each). V lost 5 bases to trimming and J lost 1 base, with 20 bases between them. The length of the CDR3 is 17 residues. Germline V lookup: CDR1 SEHNR, CDR2 FQNEAQ (reference sequence). The CDR3 nucleotides are TGTGCCAGCAGCCCTTCCCGGGGCAGGGTCTTCCAAGAGACCCAGTACTTC. This sequence encodes CASSPSRGRVFQETQYF.

Ten or more counts support this clonotype. V gene TRBV2 combines with J gene TRBJ2-3; 9 nucleotides line up with TRBD1. Germline assignment: CDR1 SNHLY and CDR2 FYNNEI. CDR3 size: 14 residues. V lost 5 bases, J lost 5 bases, and 5 bases stayed unmatched. In DNA, the CDR3 is TGTGCCAGCAGTAAAAGGACAGGGGAAGATACGCAGTATTTT. It encodes CASSKRTGEDTQYF.

This clonotype has at least ten counts. The chain has TRBV3-1 and TRBJ2-7, with a possible D match to TRBD1 (6 bases). With 1 base removed from V and 3 bases from J, the gap between germline ends came to 10 bases. CDR1 and CDR2 (germline): LGHDT, YNNKEL (reference sequence). The CDR3 runs to 14 residues. The CDR3 loop reads CASSQAQGIYEQYF. The CDR3 DNA is TGTGCCAGCAGCCAAGCTCAGGGGATCTACGAGCAGTACTTC.

A remark on this clonotype: This may stem from a read error, because a much larger clone lies one nucleotide away. The chain is built from TRBV28 and TRBJ1-1; D ambiguous. Trimming took off 4 bases at V and 1 base at J, with 10 bases between the two ends. The CDR3 contains 14 residues. Germline CDR1 is MDHEN and CDR2 is SYDVKM. The CDR3 DNA reads TGTGCCAGCAGTTCTGGGGTTGGGAACACTGAAGCTTTCTTT. Amino acids: CASSSGVGNTEAFF. Using reference TRBV28 and TRBJ1-1 for the parts outside the CDR3, the full variable domain is DVKVTQSSRYLVKRTGEKVFLECVQDMDHENMFWYRQDPGLGLRLIYFSYDVKMKEKGDIPEGYSVSREKKERFSLILESASTNQTSMYLCASSSGVGNTEAFFGQGTRLTVV.

This clonotype was seen at least ten times. The chain joins TRBV12-3 or TRBV12-4 to TRBJ1-1, with D perhaps matching TRBD1 (6 bases). Trimming shortened V by 9 bases and J by 0 bases, and 11 bases separated the two germline ends. The CDR3 covers 13 residues. CDR3 protein: CASTRGMNTEAFF. The DNA for the CDR3 is TGTGCCAGTACGAGGGGGATGAACACTGAAGCTTTCTTT.

This rearrangement joins TRBV6-1 to TRBJ2-7, with 8 positions matching TRBD1. Trimming removed 5 bases from V and 6 bases from J; junction bases left unmatched: 18. CDR1 and CDR2 from the germline V gene are MNHNS and SASEGT. This CDR3 region has 17 residues. In DNA form, the CDR3 reads TGTGCCAGCAGTCCCTTAAGGGGTAGACAGGGGCTGCGCGAGCAGTACTTC. Protein product: CASSPLRGRQGLREQYF.

A word on this clonotype: Given a much more abundant clone one base away, this may be a read error. The rearrangement links TRBV7-2 to TRBJ2-7, with 7 bases lining up with TRBD2. Trimming removed 4 bases from V and 9 bases from J; junction bases left unmatched: 6. This CDR3 spans 12 amino acids. The germline V gene has CDR1 SGHTA and CDR2 FQGNSA. CDR3 protein: CASSSPGRGQYF. In DNA form, the CDR3 reads TGTGCCAGCAGCTCCCCGGGGAGGGGGCAGTACTTC.

The CDR3 DNA reads TGTGCCACCGAGGCTGGGGGCGGCTACAATGAGCAGTTCTTC. Translating it yields CATEAGGGYNEQFF. The rearrangement uses TRBV24-1 and TRBJ2-1; maybe TRBD1 (6 bases). Deletions cut 9 bases from V and 3 bases from J, with 14 bases between. Germline-derived CDR1 and CDR2 are KGHDR and SFDVKD. The CDR3 has 14 amino acids.

This sequence joins TRBV27 and TRBJ2-2; TRBD1 might be the D (6 bases). This CDR3 contains 17 residues. Trimming cost V 5 bases and J 5 bases, with 21 bases left between them. CDR1 is MNHEY and CDR2 is SMNVEV in the germline V gene (reference sequence). The CDR3 protein is CASSRFGTTFRTGELFF. CDR3 nucleotides: TGTGCCAGCAGTCGATTTGGGACAACTTTCAGGACCGGGGAGCTGTTTTTT.

This clonotype was seen at least ten times. The chain employs TRBV27 and TRBJ2-7, with D possibly TRBD1 on 6 matching bases. The CDR3 totals 13 residues. The V gene's germline CDR1 is MNHEY and CDR2 SMNVEV (reference sequence). V gave up 4 bases and J gave up 4 bases, with 11 bases separating them. CDR3 in DNA: TGTGCCAGCAGTTACACGACAGGTTACGAGCAGTACTTC. Protein: CASSYTTGYEQYF.

This clonotype was seen only once. J is TRBJ2-1 and V is TRBV11-2, with D uncertain. Germline V CDR1 and CDR2: SGHAT, FQNNGV. Between the trimmed V and J ends, which lost 1 base and 3 bases, there was a span of 7 bases. The CDR3 extends over 14 amino acids. The CDR3 loop reads CASSLGSIYNEQFF. The CDR3 DNA is TGTGCCAGCAGCTTAGGTAGCATCTACAATGAGCAGTTCTTC.

The sample holds one count of this clonotype. The chain carries TRBV6-1 and TRBJ2-1, with TRBD2 matching 7 bases. The CDR3 sequence is 12 residues long. Per germline, CDR1 MNHNS and CDR2 SASEGT. Germline trimming cut 6 bases from V and 7 bases from J; bases unmatched to any gene: 3. The CDR3 reads CASRSRENEQFF. The CDR3 nucleotides are TGTGCCAGCAGGTCGCGGGAGAATGAGCAGTTCTTC.

The chain has TRBV27 and TRBJ2-5; D possibly uses TRBD1 or TRBD2 (5 bases each). This CDR3 spans 17 amino acids. The germline V gene encodes CDR1 MNHEY and CDR2 SMNVEV (reference sequence). Trimming took off 2 bases at V and 4 bases at J, with 20 bases between the two ends. The CDR3 DNA reads as TGTGCCAGCAGTTTAGATTGGGGACGGGGCCTCGGAGAGACCCAGTACTTC. It specifies CASSLDWGRGLGETQYF.

The sample holds many counts of this clonotype. The chain carries TRBV7-9 and TRBJ2-7, with TRBD1 matching over 7 bases. This CDR3 comprises 13 residues. The V segment lost 5 bases and the J segment 5 bases; nucleotides outside the gene matches: 6. Germline V gene sequence: CDR1 SEHNR, CDR2 FQNEAQ (reference sequence). The CDR3 bases are TGTGCCAGCAGCCAGTCCGACAGGGACGAGCAGTACTTC. Translation: CASSQSDRDEQYF. The full variable domain, completed using reference TRBV7-9 and TRBJ2-7, is DTGVSQNPRHKITKRGQNVTFRCDPISEHNRLYWYRQTLGQGPEFLTYFQNEAQLEKSRLLSDRFSAERPKGSFSTLEIQRTEQGDSAMYLCASSQSDRDEQYFGPGTRLTVT.

This clonotype was seen ten or more times. The V gene is TRBV27, the J gene TRBJ2-6; D may be TRBD1 (5 bases). The CDR3 has 19 residues. V lost 3 bases and J lost 2, with 20 bases in between. In germline, CDR1 is MNHEY, CDR2 SMNVEV (reference sequence). DNA for the CDR3: TGTGCCAGCAGTTTCTCGGCAGGGTCCCAAGGTCCTGGGGCCAACGTCCTGACTTTC. Amino acids: CASSFSAGSQGPGANVLTF.

This clonotype was seen only a few times. The V gene is TRBV24-1, the J gene TRBJ2-3; D perhaps matches TRBD2 (6 bases). V was clipped by 2 bases and J by 0 bases, with 14 bases between them. The CDR3 is 17 amino acids. CDR1 is KGHDR and CDR2 is SFDVKD in the germline V gene. The CDR3 DNA sequence: TGTGCCACCAGTGATTCCAACATAGCGGCAAGCACAGATACGCAGTATTTT. This gives the protein CATSDSNIAASTDTQYF.

This clonotype appeared many times. This sequence joins TRBV11-3 and TRBJ1-3; D not resolved. This CDR3 comprises 15 residues. The V end lost 2 bases, the J end lost 1 base, and 9 bases lay between the germline ends. The germline V gene encodes CDR1 SGHNT and CDR2 YENEEA. In DNA, the CDR3 is TGTGCCAGCAGCTTACTAGACTTTTCTGGAAACACCATATATTTT. It codes for CASSLLDFSGNTIYF.

This sequence joins TRBV5-6 and TRBJ1-2; D remains ambiguous. Between the trimmed V and J ends, which lost 2 bases and 7 bases, there was a span of 15 bases. CDR3 length: 14 amino acids. CDR1 and CDR2 from the germline V gene are SGHDT and YYEEEE. The CDR3 nucleotides read TGTGCCAGCAGCTTTACCGCTGGTGGCGCTGGCTACACCTTC. This codes for CASSFTAGGAGYTF.

The table lists this clonotype with many counts. V usage is TRBV29-1 and J usage is TRBJ2-3; D gene uncertain. CDR3 length equals 15 residues. From germline, CDR1 is SQVTM and CDR2 ANQGSEA. V was trimmed by 0 bases and J by 4 bases, leaving 14 bases between them. Here the CDR3 reads CSVEDSKGFADTQYF. The DNA for the CDR3 is TGCAGCGTTGAAGATTCAAAGGGTTTCGCAGATACGCAGTATTTT.

This sequence joins TRBV19 and TRBJ2-1; a weak D match, TRBD2 (6 bases). Germline V gene lookup returns CDR1 LNHDA and CDR2 SQIVND (reference sequence). Trimming removed 3 bases from V and 5 bases from J, with 8 bases in between. The CDR3 spans 13 residues. CDR3 bases: TGTGCCAGTAGTATGGGACTCCACAATGAGCAGTTCTTC. It translates to CASSMGLHNEQFF.